By sample share, the clone carrying this T cell receptor beta chain is medium-sized. With MiXCR, TCRdb reprocessed the PCR reads. The table shows about 20,000 clones, with about 11% occurring only once. The sample belongs to a study of metastatic and nonmetastatic thyroid tumors. Until they underwent thyroid surgery, no patient had received any treatment. Germline V gene data show CDR1 as MNHNS and CDR2 as SASEGT. The CDR3 runs 16 residues. V was pared by 3 bases and J by 4 bases, with 11 bases of the junction left unmatched. The source is a female donor with papillary thyroid cancer or a benign thyroid nodule (not recorded which). Some clones in this sample may be carry-over from other donors' samples. Input material: blood. This chain joins TRBV6-1 and TRBJ1-1, with 7 positions matching TRBD1. The CDR3 region has the DNA TGTGCCAGCAGTGATCCTACGACAGGGTTTGTCACTGAAGCTTTCTTT. The encoded protein is CASSDPTTGFVTEAFF.